The table lists the clone carrying this T cell receptor (beta chain) with a count of one. Its specificity is unknown. The CDR3 is 14 amino acids. The germline V gene encodes CDR1 MNHEY and CDR2 SVGAGI. Trimming cost V 3 bases and J 2 bases, with 11 bases left between them. Sequencing used immunoSEQ multiplex PCR; TCRdb keeps in-frame clones, though not all of them. Among tens of thousands of clones listed, 75% to 90% were seen once. The source of the sample is a study of OX40 agonist ivuxolimab in advanced cancers. About the research overall: Ivuxolimab, an antibody acting as an agonist of OX40 (CD134), was used to treat patients. People in dose escalation had one of these cancers: hepatocellular carcinoma, melanoma, renal cell or head and neck cancer. People who had prior anti-PD-1, anti-PD-L1 or anti-CTLA-4 therapy could take part, and roughly 40% had some. The study's findings and limits: Some patients without response likewise showed low normalized clonal expansion.

This clonotype was sampled from an adult with an advanced solid tumor such as melanoma, head and neck, liver or kidney cancer. The genes are TRBV6-5 and TRBJ2-7, with D perhaps assigned TRBD1 or TRBD2 (5 bases each). Source: CD4+ or CD8+ T cells sorted from blood, taken in a trial of the OX40 agonist ivuxolimab. For the CDR3, the DNA is TGTGCCAGCAGTTATGGTGGGGGAACCTACGAGCAGTACTTC. Its protein is CASSYGGGTYEQYF.